These 24 T cell receptor beta chains share one sample of origin, sequenced in a study of early T cells in non-severe SARS-CoV-2 infection (dated by TCRdb to about 2021). Library construction relied on 5' RACE. Sequencing took place on a NextSeq 500. The public reads were quality trimmed at Q25 with fastp and then assembled into clones with MiXCR by TCRdb, keeping productive beta chains. When rows share a CDR3 protein, they turn into one entry using the most common DNA and genes. Recorded for this sample are around 71,000 distinct CDR3 sequences; 13% to 15% of them occurred a single time. Roughly 4.2% of the sample belongs to the ten largest clones. The material sequenced was whole blood, taken at baseline. The receptor source for this set is an adult who was a healthcare worker with PCR-confirmed SARS-CoV-2 infection or an uninfected control (not recorded which).

V and J are TRBV5-1 and TRBJ1-4; D might be TRBD1 (5 bases). This CDR3 contains 13 residues. Germline CDR1 and CDR2: SGHRS and YFSETQ. The V gene lost 2 bases and the J gene lost 3 bases, with 5 bases spanning the gap. The CDR3 nucleotides are TGCGCCAGCAGCTTAGGGGCTAATGAAAAACTGTTTTTT. It yields the protein CASSLGANEKLFF.

The table lists this clonotype with a few counts. The CDR3 DNA sequence: TGTGCCAGCAGCTTGTCGGGGGCAGGACAAGAGACCCAGTACTTC. Translating gives CASSLSGAGQETQYF. J is TRBJ2-5 and V is TRBV5-4, with D perhaps matching TRBD1 or TRBD2 (6 bases each). The germline V gene encodes CDR1 SGHNT and CDR2 YYREEE (reference sequence). V gave up 1 base and J gave up 2 bases, with 12 bases separating them. The CDR3 extends over 15 amino acids.

In its sample, this clonotype was seen a few times. This chain connects TRBV6-1 to TRBJ2-3, with TRBD2 matching 7 bases. The CDR3 is made up of 16 amino acids. Looked up from germline, CDR1 is MNHNS and CDR2 is SASEGT. After removal of 4 bases from V and 4 bases from J, the junction contained 11 bases not matched to a gene. The CDR3 loop reads CASSAAPGGGADTQYF. The CDR3 nucleotides are TGTGCCAGCAGTGCAGCCCCGGGAGGTGGCGCAGATACGCAGTATTTT.

This clonotype showed up just a few times. The chain couples TRBV4-1 to TRBJ2-7; the match to TRBD1 covers 7 bases. Germline V CDR1 and CDR2: MGHRA, YSYEKL. CDR3 length: 14 residues. J lost 3 bases, V lost 4 bases, and 6 bases had no gene match. The CDR3 bases are TGCGCCAGCAGCCTAGGACAGGACCTCTACGAGCAGTACTTC. Amino acid sequence: CASSLGQDLYEQYF.

This clonotype occurred a few times. The chain carries TRBV7-3 and TRBJ2-1; 9 bases agree with TRBD2. V was clipped by 2 bases and J by 15 bases; unmatched bases: 11. The germline CDR1 and CDR2 sequences are SGHTA and FQGTGA. CDR3 length: 14 amino acids. The CDR3 coding sequence is TGTGCCAGCAGCTTACAGGGACTAGCAGGTATACGGTTCTTC. Translated, it gives CASSLQGLAGIRFF.

The gene calls are TRBV19 and TRBJ1-5; D remains ambiguous. The CDR3 runs 13 residues. V dropped 5 bases and J dropped 3 bases, with 8 bases sitting between them. The germline V gene encodes CDR1 LNHDA and CDR2 SQIVND (reference sequence). This CDR3 is CASSFRPNQPQHF. CDR3 sequence (DNA): TGTGCCAGTAGTTTCAGGCCCAATCAGCCCCAGCATTTT.

The chain combines TRBV18 with TRBJ2-7, with a tentative D call TRBD2 (5 bases). CDR3 size: 14 residues. V was clipped by 4 bases and J by 2 bases, with 12 bases between them. Per germline, CDR1 KGHSH and CDR2 LQKENI. DNA for the CDR3: TGTGCCAGCTCACGGGGAGCACAAACCTACGAGCAGTACTTC. It is translated as CASSRGAQTYEQYF.

This clonotype was seen ten or more times. This chain connects TRBV19 to TRBJ2-7; D gene unclear. CDR1 and CDR2 from the germline V gene are LNHDA and SQIVND (reference sequence). The CDR3 is 13 amino acids. The V end lost 2 bases, the J end lost 0 bases, and 5 bases lay between the germline ends. CDR3 amino acids: CASSISVSYEQYF. The CDR3, as DNA: TGTGCCAGTAGTATATCGGTCTCCTACGAGCAGTACTTC.

There are many counts of this clonotype. The chain carries TRBV7-9 and TRBJ2-2; 14 positions match TRBD2. The ends lost 2 bases at V and 7 bases at J; junction bases unmatched: 3. The CDR3 spans 16 residues. Germline V gene data show CDR1 as SEHNR and CDR2 as FQNEAQ (reference sequence). For the CDR3, the DNA is TGTGCCAGCAGCTTACCAGGACTAGCGGGAGGCGGGGAGCTGTTTTTT. Translating it yields CASSLPGLAGGGELFF.

The chain employs TRBV3-1 and TRBJ2-7; D ambiguous. V lost 3 bases, J lost 5 bases, and 8 bases lay in between. There are 12 residues in the CDR3. Germline V lookup: CDR1 LGHDT, CDR2 YNNKEL (reference sequence). In DNA, the CDR3 is TGTGCCAGCAGCCAGATCCCCCACGAGCAGTACTTC. It translates to CASSQIPHEQYF.

This sequence joins TRBV20-1 and TRBJ2-1; D may be TRBD2 (6 bases). The CDR3 runs 14 residues. Germline V CDR1 and CDR2: DFQATT, SNEGSKA (reference sequence). In DNA form, the CDR3 reads TGCAGCTCGGCCCTTAGCGGCTCCTACAATGAGCAGTTCTTC. This encodes CSSALSGSYNEQFF.

This clonotype was detected many times. This rearrangement joins TRBV28 to TRBJ2-7; 11 bases match TRBD2. Losses at the gene ends were 6 bases for V and 1 base for J; bases not matched to a gene: 8. Germline V lookup: CDR1 MDHEN, CDR2 SYDVKM. CDR3 size: 16 residues. CDR3 region: CASRNTGTSGSYEQYF. Written as DNA, the CDR3 is TGTGCCAGCAGAAACACCGGGACTAGCGGATCCTACGAGCAGTACTTC.

The rearrangement uses TRBV5-6 and TRBJ2-7, with 12 bases lining up with TRBD2. The ends lost 3 bases at V and 2 bases at J; junction bases unmatched: 3. This CDR3 has 15 residues. Germline values: CDR1 SGHDT, CDR2 YYEEEE. For the CDR3, the DNA is TGTGCCAGCAGCTGGACTAGCGGGATCCCCTACGAGCAGTACTTC. It translates to CASSWTSGIPYEQYF.

This clonotype came up a few times. DNA of the CDR3: TGTGCCAGCAGCTCGTGGACTAGCGGGCACAGCAATGAGCAGTTCTTC. Its translation: CASSSWTSGHSNEQFF. V usage is TRBV7-3 and J usage is TRBJ2-1; 11 bases align to TRBD2. This CDR3 is 16 amino acids long. The germline gives CDR1 SGHTA, CDR2 FQGTGA. Trimming cost V 4 bases and J 6 bases; bases outside gene matches: 8.

In its sample, this clonotype ranks as medium-sized. J is TRBJ2-3 and V is TRBV6-2 or TRBV6-3, with 7 bases aligning to TRBD1. The J segment lost 8 bases and the V segment lost 6 bases, leaving 11 bases of the junction unmatched. Germline loops: CDR1 MNHEY, CDR2 SVGEGT. The CDR3 is 14 residues long. CDR3 residues: CASRPDRESATQYF. DNA of the CDR3: TGTGCCAGCAGGCCCGACAGGGAGTCGGCTACGCAGTATTTT.

In its sample, this clonotype was seen a few times. V gene TRBV5-1 combines with J gene TRBJ2-3; weak D call: TRBD1 (6 bases). The V gene lost 2 bases and the J gene lost 4 bases, with 11 bases spanning the gap. The CDR3 spans 14 residues. The germline V gene has CDR1 SGHRS and CDR2 YFSETQ. DNA of the CDR3: TGCGCCAGCAGCTTTTCTCCAGGGGCAGATACGCAGTATTTT. It codes for CASSFSPGADTQYF.

This clonotype showed up many times. The chain employs TRBV28 and TRBJ2-3; D might be TRBD2 (5 bases). In germline, CDR1 is MDHEN, CDR2 SYDVKM. The CDR3 has 15 amino acids. V lost 2 bases to trimming and J lost 2 bases, with 11 bases between them. The CDR3 DNA is TGTGCCAGCAGTTTAAGCGGAGATCCCACAGATACGCAGTATTTT. Translating it yields CASSLSGDPTDTQYF.

This clonotype appeared many times. J is TRBJ1-1 and V is TRBV18; 12 bases map to TRBD1. The CDR3 loop spans 14 amino acids. CDR1 is KGHSH, CDR2 LQKENI, per germline. The junction had 7 bases not matched to a gene; V was cut back by 7 bases and J by 7 bases. The DNA for the CDR3 is TGTGCCAGCTTTTCGGGACAGGGGGCCGGTGAAGCTTTCTTT. Its protein is CASFSGQGAGEAFF. The variable domain in full, completed from reference TRBV18 and TRBJ1-1, reads NAGVMQNPRHLVRRRGQEARLRCSPMKGHSHVYWYRQLPEEGLKFMVYLQKENIIDESGMPKERFSAEFPKEGPSILRIQQVVRGDSAAYFCASFSGQGAGEAFFGQGTRLTVV.

The chain employs TRBV3-1 and TRBJ2-6, with unresolved D. This CDR3 spans 13 amino acids. CDR1 and CDR2 (germline): LGHDT, YNNKEL (reference sequence). Trimming shortened V by 2 bases and J by 13 bases, and 12 bases separated the two germline ends. CDR3 amino acids: CASSQRALEVLTF. CDR3 in DNA: TGTGCCAGCAGCCAACGGGCCCTCGAAGTCCTGACTTTC.

This clonotype was seen only a few times. The rearrangement joins TRBV28 to TRBJ1-1, with D possibly being TRBD1 (6 bases). The CDR3 has 13 residues. The germline V gene has CDR1 MDHEN and CDR2 SYDVKM. With 8 bases removed from V and 5 bases from J, the gap between germline ends came to 15 bases. CDR3 region: CASYPGARTEAFF. The CDR3 nucleotides read TGTGCCAGCTACCCGGGGGCGCGAACTGAAGCTTTCTTT.

This clonotype was counted a few times. This chain joins TRBV4-2 and TRBJ2-4; weak D call: TRBD2 (6 bases). This CDR3 is 18 amino acids long. Between the trimmed V and J ends, which lost 0 bases and 2 bases, there was a span of 17 bases. Germline CDR1 and CDR2: LGHNA and YNFKEQ. CDR3 coding DNA: TGTGCCAGCAGCCAAGAAGATCGGCAAGGAGGGTCCAAAAACATTCAGTACTTC. Protein sequence: CASSQEDRQGGSKNIQYF.

This clonotype was found many times. The chain couples TRBV28 to TRBJ2-1, with TRBD1 identical over 10 bases. Trimming at V came to 5 bases and at J to 6 bases, leaving 10 bases not matched to a gene. Germline V gene sequence: CDR1 MDHEN, CDR2 SYDVKM. The CDR3 has 16 residues. CDR3 in DNA: TGTGCCAGCAGTCCCATCGACAGGGGGCTTCCCAATGAGCAGTTCTTC. Encoded protein: CASSPIDRGLPNEQFF.

The chain uses TRBV5-1 and TRBJ2-1; possibly TRBD1 for D (6 bases). The V end lost 0 bases, the J end lost 6 bases, and 13 bases lay between the germline ends. The CDR3 extends over 15 amino acids. Germline V gene data show CDR1 as SGHRS and CDR2 as YFSETQ. DNA of the CDR3: TGCGCCAGCAGCTTGGAGCTAGCAGGGGTCAATGAGCAGTTCTTC. This codes for CASSLELAGVNEQFF.

This clonotype occurred many times. The gene calls are TRBV20-1 and TRBJ2-5; 8 bases align to TRBD1. Per germline, CDR1 DFQATT and CDR2 SNEGSKA (reference sequence). V lost 6 bases to trimming and J lost 0 bases; unmatched junction nucleotides: 3. The CDR3 has 13 residues. In DNA, the CDR3 is TGCAGTGCGACAGGGGAAAACCAAGAGACCCAGTACTTC. This encodes CSATGENQETQYF.